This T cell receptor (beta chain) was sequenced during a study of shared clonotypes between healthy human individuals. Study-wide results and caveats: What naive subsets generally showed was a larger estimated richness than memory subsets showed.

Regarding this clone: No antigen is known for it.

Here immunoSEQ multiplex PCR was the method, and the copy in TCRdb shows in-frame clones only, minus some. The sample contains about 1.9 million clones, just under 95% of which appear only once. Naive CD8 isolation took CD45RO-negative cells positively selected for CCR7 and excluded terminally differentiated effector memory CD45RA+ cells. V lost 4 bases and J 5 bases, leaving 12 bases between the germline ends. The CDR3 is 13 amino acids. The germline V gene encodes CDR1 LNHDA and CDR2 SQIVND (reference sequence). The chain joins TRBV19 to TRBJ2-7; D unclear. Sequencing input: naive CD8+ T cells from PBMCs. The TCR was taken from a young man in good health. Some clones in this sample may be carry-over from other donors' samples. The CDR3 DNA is TGTGCCAGTAGTAATTTGGTCTCGAACGAGCAGTACTTC. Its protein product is CASSNLVSNEQYF. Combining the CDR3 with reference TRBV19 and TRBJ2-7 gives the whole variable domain DGGITQSPKYLFRKEGQNVTLSCEQNLNHDAMYWYRQDPGQGLRLIYYSQIVNDFQKGDIAEGYSVSREKKESFPLTVTSAQKNPTAFYLCASSNLVSNEQYFGPGTRLTVT.